This record covers a single TCR beta chain. Measured with immunoSEQ multiplex PCR; TCRdb has only the in-frame clones, and not every one. The sample has 53,000 or so clones, around 80% seen once. This record comes from a study of blood T cell repertoires in COVID-19. Study-wide background: Acute and convalescent COVID-19 samples came from the United States, Italy and Spain.

Trimming removed 7 bases from V and 4 bases from J, with 16 bases in between. Germline CDR1 is SGHTA and CDR2 is FQGNSA. The CDR3 runs to 15 residues. Specimen: peripheral blood. The clonotype comes from a man in his 60s with acute or convalescent COVID-19. This chain links TRBV7-2 with TRBJ2-2; the D gene is possibly TRBD1 (6 bases). The CDR3 DNA reads TGTGCCAGCACCCAACAGGGTTTATCCACCGGGGAGCTGTTTTTT. Translation gives CASTQQGLSTGELFF. Complete variable domain (other parts from reference TRBV7-2 and TRBJ2-2): GAGVSQSPSNKVTEKGKDVELRCDPISGHTALYWYRQSLGQGLEFLIYFQGNSAPDKSGLPSDRFSAERTGGSVSTLTIQRTQQEDSAVYLCASTQQGLSTGELFFGEGSRLTVL.